This T cell receptor beta chain originates from a study of blood T cell repertoires in COVID-19. Study-wide background: Samples taken during acute and convalescent COVID-19 were collected in the United States, Italy and Spain.

In its sample, this clone was seen once. The V end was cut by 4 bases, the J end by 7 bases, with 15 bases between. The CDR3 is made up of 14 amino acids. Germline V gene sequence: CDR1 SGHDT, CDR2 YYEEEE. Original processing notes: How many nucleated cells were present was estimated from reference gene primer amplification. Clones were read by immunoSEQ multiplex PCR, and TCRdb kept only the in-frame ones, dropping some. V and J calls and clone size are copied from that table; D and trimming were computed from the DNA. The sample has 200,000 to 300,000 clones, roughly nine tenths seen once; the top ten hold roughly 4%.

Sequencing input: peripheral blood. The sequence was collected from a man aged 60 to 69 who had recovered from COVID-19. The chain recombines TRBV5-6 with TRBJ1-5; possibly TRBD1 for D (5 bases). CDR3 amino acids: CASSAPGLGQPQHF. The CDR3 region has the DNA TGTGCCAGCAGCGCCCCAGGGCTGGGGCAGCCCCAGCATTTT.